This T cell receptor (beta chain) was captured in a study of monozygotic twins with inflammatory bowel disease. CDR1 is SNHLY and CDR2 is FYNNEI in the germline V gene. CDR3 length: 16 amino acids. Every TCR library drew on around 3.5 ug of total RNA. TCRdb reprocessed the 5' RACE reads and reports one entry per CDR3 protein, with no DNA. The sample totals approximately 160,000 distinct CDR3 sequences; its top ten clones hold about 8%. The rearrangement joins TRBV2 to TRBJ1-2. The source material was blood. The source is a human donor with ulcerative colitis or Crohn's disease, or a healthy co-twin of an affected twin (not recorded which). CDR3 residues: CASNAAAGALHYGYTF.